The table lists the clone carrying this TCR beta chain with a few counts. The antigen is undetermined. From the RT-PCR reads, TCRdb called clonotypes with MiXCR, one entry per CDR3 protein. The sample has 500,000 to 550,000 distinct CDR3 sequences, around 8% seen once; the top ten hold roughly 13%. This specimen belongs to a study of response to subunit inactivated influenza vaccine. Study-wide results and limits: There was a suggestion from the authors that each seasonal influenza vaccination recruits few new T cells.

The V gene's germline CDR1 is SGHTA and CDR2 FQGNSA. V was clipped by 3 bases and J by 5 bases; unmatched bases: 7. The CDR3 has 15 residues. The source was PBMCs from blood, collected less than 30 months after vaccination. This TCR came from a man between 50 and 75 years old who received an inactivated influenza vaccine. This chain connects TRBV7-2 to TRBJ2-3, with 8 bases aligning to TRBD1. The CDR3 sequence is CASSLPGGYEDTQYF. The CDR3 DNA sequence: TGTGCCAGCAGCTTGCCAGGGGGCTACGAAGATACGCAGTATTTT.